These T cell receptor beta chains were read from a single sample in a study of cytomegalovirus exposure and HLA in healthy donors. Method: immunoSEQ multiplex PCR; TCRdb's copy keeps in-frame clones and lacks some. Counted here are over 110,000 clones, over 60% occurring once; the ten biggest clones make up roughly 1.2%. The specimen was PBMCs. The receptors stem from a male donor in good health and CMV-seropositive. The CDR3 runs from the conserved cysteine through the conserved F or W. Each record gives: V gene, J gene, D gene, CDR3 length, clone size, CDR3 DNA, CDR3 protein. D genes are given only for firm matches. Size is stated for part of the rows, as once, few or many counts, or as a class when the clone is expanded.

>TRBV5-6|TRBJ1-1|-|13|-
TGTGCCAGCAGCTTCCAGGGTATCACTGAAGCTTTCTTT
CASSFQGITEAFF
>TRBV7-9|TRBJ1-2|-|12|once
TGTTCCAGCAGCTCAAGGGGCTATGGCTACACCTTC
CSSSSRGYGYTF
>TRBV10-1|TRBJ2-1|TRBD2|17|-
TGCGCCAGCAGTGAGTCGACTAGCGGGGGGTATAACAATGAGCAGTTCTTC
CASSESTSGGYNNEQFF
>TRBV5-1|TRBJ2-5|TRBD2|15|-
TGCGCCAGCAGCTTGTTGGCTAGCGGAGAAGAGACCCAGTACTTC
CASSLLASGEETQYF
>TRBV10-3|TRBJ1-4|TRBD1|13|-
TGTGCCATCAAGTCGGACAGGAATGAAAAACTGTTTTTT
CAIKSDRNEKLFF
>TRBV7-8|TRBJ2-7|-|16|-
TGTGCCAGCAGCCCGTGGGAGGTGGGGACTTCCCTCGAGCAGTACTTC
CASSPWEVGTSLEQYF
>TRBV28|TRBJ2-2|-|18|-
TGTGCCAGCAGTTTACGGAACTGGAGACGACCGAACACCGGGGAGCTGTTTTTT
CASSLRNWRRPNTGELFF
>TRBV2|TRBJ2-2|-|16|-
TGTGCCAGCAGTGCAGGGGTATCGTCCCACACCGGGGAGCTGTTTTTT
CASSAGVSSHTGELFF
>TRBV28|TRBJ2-4|-|14|-
TGTGCCAGCAGCATCCTTTACAGGGAGAACATTCAGTACTTC
CASSILYRENIQYF
>TRBV7-2|TRBJ1-4|-|15|few
TGTGCCAGCAGCTTAGCAGGGGCAACTAATGAAAAACTGTTTTTT
CASSLAGATNEKLFF
>TRBV14|TRBJ2-3|-|16|-
TGTGCCAGCAGCCAAGTCCAGACTAGGTTGCGAGATACGCAGTATTTT
CASSQVQTRLRDTQYF
>TRBV6-6|TRBJ1-4|-|14|-
TGTGCCAGCACCAGTGGGGCAGGGCGGGAAAAACTGTTTTTT
CASTSGAGREKLFF
>TRBV9|TRBJ2-7|TRBD2|16|-
TGTGCCAGCAGCGTAGAGGGGGGGACTAGCGTCTACGAGCAGTACTTC
CASSVEGGTSVYEQYF
>TRBV11-2|TRBJ2-1|TRBD2|18|-
TGTGCCAGCAGCGCTGGTAGGCCCTTTAGGCGGGAGAACAATGAGCAGTTCTTC
CASSAGRPFRRENNEQFF
>TRBV9|TRBJ2-1|-|11|-
TGTGCCAGCAGCAAGAGTAATGAGCAGTTCTTC
CASSKSNEQFF
>TRBV7-2|TRBJ2-7|TRBD2|14|-
TGTGCCAGCAGCGACCGGGACTACACCTACGAGCAGTACTTC
CASSDRDYTYEQYF
>TRBV7-2|TRBJ2-7|TRBD2|13|-
TGTGCCAGCAGCGCGACTAGCGGGACCGAGCAGTACTTC
CASSATSGTEQYF
>TRBV11-2|TRBJ2-7|TRBD2|14|few
TGTGCCAGCAGCTTAAGTAGCGGGAGTTACGAGCAGTACTTC
CASSLSSGSYEQYF
>TRBV5-6|TRBJ2-1|-|17|-
TGTGCCAGCAGCTTGGGTCTGCGGCTTAGCTCCTACAATGAGCAGTTCTTC
CASSLGLRLSSYNEQFF
>TRBV6-5|TRBJ1-2|-|14|-
TGTGCCAGCAGTTACTCTTCGGCTAACTATGGCTACACCTTC
CASSYSSANYGYTF
>TRBV4-3|TRBJ1-6|-|16|-
TGCGCCAGCAGCCAAGATATGGCCAGCTATAATTCACCCCTCCACTTT
CASSQDMASYNSPLHF
>TRBV21-1|TRBJ2-3|-|17|-
TGTGCCAGCACCTCAATCCGGCGGACAGAATACACAGATACGCAGTATTTT
CASTSIRRTEYTDTQYF
>TRBV5-1|TRBJ1-2|TRBD1|17|-
TGCGCCAGCAGCTTGAATCCCGCACGACAGGGGGTTTATGGCTACACCTTC
CASSLNPARQGVYGYTF
>TRBV4-3|TRBJ2-7|TRBD2|14|-
TGCGCCAGCAGCCAAGGGACTAGCGGCTACGAGCAGTACTTC
CASSQGTSGYEQYF
>TRBV15|TRBJ1-5|-|15|-
TGTGCCACCAGCAGAGATCGCAGGGGCAATCAGCCCCAGCATTTT
CATSRDRRGNQPQHF
>TRBV5-1|TRBJ2-1|-|16|-
TGCGCCAGCAGCTTGGCCACAGGGTTGAGCTACAATGAGCAGTTCTTC
CASSLATGLSYNEQFF
>TRBV5-4|TRBJ2-1|TRBD1|15|-
TGTGCCAGCAGCGCCGGGACAGGGGGATACAATGAGCAGTTCTTC
CASSAGTGGYNEQFF